This entry lists 16 T cell receptor beta chains sequenced from one sample in a study of blood T cells in healthy people across ages. A second PCR, run for roughly 6 to 11 cycles, used a sample-barcoded 5' primer plus a J-beta primer mix. TCRdb re-called the 5' RACE reads through MiXCR, storing one row per CDR3 protein. The sample has some 1.1 million distinct CDR3 sequences; roughly two fifths are singletons. Sequenced sample: blood. The source of these receptors is a man younger than 35 in good health.

The chain has TRBV5-1 and TRBJ2-1; D not certain. Deletions cut 1 base from V and 5 bases from J, with 10 bases between. From germline, CDR1 is SGHRS and CDR2 YFSETQ. This CDR3 is built from 14 residues. The CDR3 coding sequence is TGCGCCAGCAGCTTGTACAGACCAGACAATGAGCAGTTCTTC. Its translation is CASSLYRPDNEQFF.

The chain employs TRBV20-1 and TRBJ2-1, with 7 bases matching TRBD2. The last part of the DNA fits TRBJ2-7 better; the J call may be wrong. The CDR3 spans 18 residues. Germline CDR1 reads DFQATT; CDR2 reads SNEGSKA (reference sequence). CDR3 sequence: CSARDPGGTRDSYNEQYF. CDR3 coding DNA: TGCAGTGCTAGAGATCCCGGGGGGACGCGAGATTCCTACAATGAGCAGTACTTC.

CDR3 region: CASSVRLDGEQFF. As DNA, the CDR3 is TGTGCCAGCAGCGTAAGACTAGACGGTGAGCAGTTCTTC. This chain connects TRBV7-3 to TRBJ2-1; possibly TRBD2 for D (6 bases). Trimming removed 5 bases from V and 9 bases from J, with 14 bases in between. CDR3 size: 13 residues. Germline CDR1 SGHTA, CDR2 FQGTGA.

This clonotype was detected a few times. In DNA form, the CDR3 reads TGTGCCAGCGGCATGGCTTTCTTT. It yields the protein CASGMAFF. This sequence joins TRBV9 and TRBJ1-1; D call uncertain. Trimming cost V 7 bases and J 11 bases, with 6 bases left between them. The CDR3 totals 8 residues. Germline CDR1 SGDLS, CDR2 YYNGEE.

A note on this clonotype: An end of the junction does not agree with germline; a read error may underlie this. V and J are TRBV3-1 and TRBJ2-1, with D uncertain. This CDR3 region has 14 residues. Germline loops: CDR1 LGHDT, CDR2 YNNKEL (reference sequence). CDR3 sequence (DNA): TGTGCCAGCAGCCAACCGGGCGGCTACAATGAGCAGGTCTTC. Its translation: CASSQPGGYNEQVF.

The gene calls are TRBV20-1 and TRBJ1-2, with D possibly being TRBD1 (5 bases). This CDR3 is built from 15 residues. V lost 0 bases to trimming and J lost 8 bases, with 19 bases between them. Germline assignment: CDR1 DFQATT and CDR2 SNEGSKA (reference sequence). CDR3 DNA sequence: TGCAGTGCTAGAGATTCGTCGGGGCCCCCCTGGGGCTACACCTTC. Amino acids: CSARDSSGPPWGYTF.

The rearrangement uses TRBV6-2 or TRBV6-3 and TRBJ2-2; 7 positions match TRBD2. With V trimmed by 4 bases and J by 4 bases, 3 bases remained unmatched. The CDR3 length is 14 residues. Germline V lookup: CDR1 MNHEY, CDR2 SVGEGT. This chain's CDR3 is CASSSGGGTGELFF. The CDR3 DNA follows: TGTGCCAGCAGTTCCGGCGGGGGCACCGGGGAGCTGTTTTTT.

The chain employs TRBV27 and TRBJ1-2; 10 bases agree with TRBD1. Losses at the gene ends were 3 bases for V and 8 bases for J; bases not matched to a gene: 9. There are 15 residues in the CDR3. Germline CDR1 is MNHEY and CDR2 is SMNVEV (reference sequence). The CDR3 DNA reads as TGTGCCAGCAGTTTCGCCCCGACAGGGGGCTTAGGCTACACCTTC. Translating gives CASSFAPTGGLGYTF.

This chain uses TRBV12-3 or TRBV12-4 with TRBJ2-3; 10 nucleotides match TRBD2. Trimming cost V 4 bases and J 6 bases; bases outside gene matches: 16. CDR3 length equals 18 residues. The CDR3 here is CASSSQTRLAGVGDTQYF. The CDR3, as DNA: TGTGCCAGCAGTTCCCAGACCCGGCTAGCGGGGGTAGGGGATACGCAGTATTTT.

This clonotype was counted a few times. V is TRBV4-1 and J is TRBJ1-1, with D perhaps TRBD1 (6 bases). CDR3 length: 14 amino acids. The germline V gene has CDR1 MGHRA and CDR2 YSYEKL. V lost 1 base, J lost 6 bases, and 12 bases lay in between. Written as DNA, the CDR3 is TGCGCCAGCAGCCAAGTGGCAGGGGCGTCTGAAGCTTTCTTT. The encoded protein is CASSQVAGASEAFF.

V and J are TRBV5-1 and TRBJ1-4, with D possibly being TRBD1 (5 bases). V gave up 3 bases and J gave up 4 bases, with 13 bases separating them. From germline, CDR1 is SGHRS and CDR2 YFSETQ. This CDR3 is 15 amino acids long. CDR3 DNA: TGCGCCAGCAGCTCGACCTGGGGCTATAATGAAAAACTGTTTTTT. As protein: CASSSTWGYNEKLFF.

This clonotype was seen a few times. This chain joins TRBV6-6 and TRBJ1-1; D is uncertain. CDR1 is MNHNY, CDR2 SVGAGI, per germline (reference sequence). The V end was cut by 2 bases, the J end by 1 base, with 5 bases between. CDR3 length equals 13 residues. The CDR3 DNA is TGTGCCAGCAGTTACGAAGGGAACACTGAAGCTTTCTTT. This gives the protein CASSYEGNTEAFF.

With regard to this clonotype: Since a much larger clone is just one base distant, this may be a read error. This chain joins TRBV20-1 and TRBJ2-3, with D unclear. The germline CDR1 and CDR2 sequences are DFQATT and SNEGSKA (reference sequence). The CDR3 contains 11 residues. The CDR3 DNA reads TGCAGTGCCGACGGCCCAGATGCGCAGTATTTT. Amino acid sequence: CSADGPDAQYF.

This clonotype has only a few counts. The gene calls are TRBV7-2 and TRBJ2-3; D remains unclear. V dropped 5 bases and J dropped 6 bases, with 12 bases sitting between them. CDR1 is SGHTA and CDR2 is FQGNSA in the germline V gene. The CDR3 sequence is 13 residues long. CDR3 loop: CASSPRQPDTQYF. The CDR3 DNA reads as TGTGCCAGCAGCCCCCGCCAACCGGATACGCAGTATTTT.

V and J are TRBV6-1 and TRBJ1-2; 8 nucleotides line up with TRBD1. This CDR3 is built from 16 residues. V shed 7 bases, J shed 3 bases, and the junction held 13 bases outside the gene matches. CDR1 and CDR2 (germline): MNHNS, SASEGT. CDR3 in amino acids: CASTQTGARFDYGYTF. In DNA, the CDR3 is TGTGCCAGCACCCAGACAGGGGCCCGCTTTGACTATGGCTACACCTTC.

The chain uses TRBV9 and TRBJ1-2; D remains ambiguous. CDR1 and CDR2 (germline): SGDLS, YYNGEE. This CDR3 contains 14 residues. V was shortened by 4 bases and J by 5 bases, with 15 bases between the two germline ends. In nucleotides, the CDR3 is TGTGCCAGCAGCTCCCACTTGGGAGTTTATGGCTACACCTTC. It is translated as CASSSHLGVYGYTF.